These T cell receptor beta chains were read from a single sample in a study of T cell changes during pregnancy in multiple sclerosis. The protocol was immunoSEQ multiplex PCR, while the TCRdb copy is restricted to in-frame clones and leaves out a portion. The table lists tens of thousands of clones, over 80% of them singletons, with approximately 2% in the top ten. The material was peripheral blood, obtained after pregnancy. Receptor source: a female donor with multiple sclerosis, enrolled in a pregnancy study. Each CDR3 is given with its conserved first and last residue.

13 | TRBV5-6 | CASSPGLPYEQYF
14 | TRBV9 | CASSVTGAPYGYTF
15 | TRBV19 | CASSTRLDRGYEQYF
13 | TRBV5-6 | CAGGLAGRGEQFF
16 | TRBV6-5 | CASSYSYDRRTDTQYF
17 | TRBV5-1 | CASSPPVAGGSTDTQYF
16 | TRBV5-6 | CASSLEVVSAYNEQFF
14 | TRBV27 | CASSKTGVNQPQHF
15 | TRBV6-5 | CASSVGQGVYYGYTF
18 | TRBV5-1 | CASSLGPRVMKATYEQYF
12 | TRBV5-5 | CASSLDGSEAFF
14 | TRBV13 | CASSLGGASIRQYF
15 | TRBV6-4 | CASNTTGVGNQPQHF
16 | TRBV29-1 | CSVETPRASSYNEQFF
15 | TRBV6-1 | CASSEGVAVVETQYF
13 | TRBV7-6 | CASSLAGGVMQYF
16 | TRBV10-3 | CAISEGGSQSNQPQHF
17 | TRBV4-2 | CASSQDGLDPTKETQYF
12 | TRBV6-6 | CASRGTEHEQFF
16 | TRBV6-5 | CASSYSGQSINYGYTF
13 | TRBV11-3 | CASSLRGTETQYF
13 | TRBV6-5 | CASRLRGSYEQYF
14 | TRBV6-5 | CASSYRTDNEKLFF
13 | TRBV29-1 | CSVGQGNTGELFF
15 | TRBV19 | CASSGQRSGANVLTF
16 | TRBV18 | CASSPLEGTGANVLTF
18 | TRBV27 | CASSLLDSNKGNTGELFF
10 | TRBV2 | CASSEREGRF
19 | TRBV5-6 | CASSSRRTSGGANTGELFF
12 | TRBV6-5 | CASSTGYTEAFF
15 | TRBV4-2 | CASSQDSWRADTQYF
18 | TRBV2 | CASRRLAGGPGSSYEQYF
15 | TRBV4-2 | CASSQGGGLQETQYF
13 | TRBV30 | CAWSRHSNQPQHF
14 | TRBV11-2 | CASSLVAGSYEQYF
16 | TRBV4-1 | CASSQDRTDLNTEAFF
14 | TRBV6-1 | CASGQGQGGEKLFF
15 | TRBV6-5 | CASSYSEQGGYEQYF
15 | TRBV7-8 | CASSPGPTQGYGYTF
17 | TRBV6-1 | CASSARQALHSTDTQYF
15 | TRBV4-2 | CASSHGRQKNQPQHF
13 | TRBV11-3 | CASSLGENSPLHF
15 | TRBV7-2 | CASSFLGGGVDTQYF
15 | TRBV19 | CASSILAGRDQPQHF
15 | TRBV5-1 | CASNGQGASTDTQYF
15 | TRBV18 | CASSPPNSGGNEQFF
13 | TRBV6-1 | CAGRRGSDTEAFF
16 | TRBV7-2 | CASSARLAGGLDEQFF
17 | TRBV9 | CASSPWPRRQDGYGYTF
15 | TRBV7-6 | CASRSGLDNPETQYF